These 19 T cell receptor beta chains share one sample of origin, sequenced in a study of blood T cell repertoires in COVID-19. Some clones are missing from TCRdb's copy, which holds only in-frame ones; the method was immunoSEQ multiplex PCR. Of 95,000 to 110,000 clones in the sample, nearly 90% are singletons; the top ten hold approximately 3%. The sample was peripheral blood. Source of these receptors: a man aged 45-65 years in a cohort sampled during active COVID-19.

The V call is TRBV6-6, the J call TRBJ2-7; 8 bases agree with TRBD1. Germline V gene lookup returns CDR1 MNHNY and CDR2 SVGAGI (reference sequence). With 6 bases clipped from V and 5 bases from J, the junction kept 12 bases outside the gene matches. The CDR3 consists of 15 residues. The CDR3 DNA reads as TGTGCCAGCAGCCAAACACAGGGGGAAAGCCACGAGCAGTACTTC. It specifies CASSQTQGESHEQYF.

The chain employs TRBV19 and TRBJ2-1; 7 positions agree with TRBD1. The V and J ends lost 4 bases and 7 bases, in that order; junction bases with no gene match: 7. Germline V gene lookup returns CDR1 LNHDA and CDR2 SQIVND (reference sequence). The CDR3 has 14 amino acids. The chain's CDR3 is CASSTPGQSNEQFF. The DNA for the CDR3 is TGTGCCAGTAGTACACCGGGACAGTCAAATGAGCAGTTCTTC.

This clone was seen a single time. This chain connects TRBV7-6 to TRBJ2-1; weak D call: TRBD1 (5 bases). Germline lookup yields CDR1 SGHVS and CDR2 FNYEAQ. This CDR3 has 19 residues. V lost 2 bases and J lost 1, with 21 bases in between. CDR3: CASSLQGPQGARSYNEQFF. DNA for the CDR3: TGTGCCAGCAGCTTACAAGGACCGCAAGGGGCACGGTCCTACAATGAGCAGTTCTTC.

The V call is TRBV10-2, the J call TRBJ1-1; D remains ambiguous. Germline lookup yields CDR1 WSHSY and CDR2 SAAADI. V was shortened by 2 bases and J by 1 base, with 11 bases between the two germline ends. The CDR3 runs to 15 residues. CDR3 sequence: CASSEGRGQNTEAFF. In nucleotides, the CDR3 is TGCGCCAGCAGTGAGGGTCGGGGTCAGAACACTGAAGCTTTCTTT.

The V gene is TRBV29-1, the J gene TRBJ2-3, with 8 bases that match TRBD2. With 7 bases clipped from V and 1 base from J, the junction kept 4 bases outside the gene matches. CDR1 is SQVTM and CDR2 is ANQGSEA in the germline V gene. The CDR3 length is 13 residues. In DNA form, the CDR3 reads TGCAGCGCCCGGGGGGGGCGCACAGATACGCAGTATTTT. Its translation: CSARGGRTDTQYF.

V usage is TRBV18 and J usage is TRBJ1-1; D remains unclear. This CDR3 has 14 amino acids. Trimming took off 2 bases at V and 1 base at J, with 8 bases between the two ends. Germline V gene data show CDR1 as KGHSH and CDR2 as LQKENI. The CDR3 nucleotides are TGTGCCAGCTCACCATATGAGGGGAACACTGAAGCTTTCTTT. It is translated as CASSPYEGNTEAFF.

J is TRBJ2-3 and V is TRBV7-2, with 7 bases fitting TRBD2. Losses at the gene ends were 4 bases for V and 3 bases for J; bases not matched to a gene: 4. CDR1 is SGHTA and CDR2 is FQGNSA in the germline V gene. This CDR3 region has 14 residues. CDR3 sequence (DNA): TGTGCCAGCAGCTCCGGACTAGGAACAGATACGCAGTATTTT. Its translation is CASSSGLGTDTQYF.

Written as DNA, the CDR3 is TGTGCCAGCAGCCAAGGAAGCGGATCCCGATGGGAGACCCAGTACTTC. Protein sequence: CASSQGSGSRWETQYF. The chain uses TRBV3-1 (or the pseudogene TRBV3-2) and TRBJ2-5; the D gene is possibly TRBD2 (5 bases). CDR3 length: 16 amino acids. V was trimmed by 1 base and J by 5 bases, leaving 17 bases between them. CDR1 and CDR2 from the germline V gene are LGHDT and YNNKEL (reference sequence).

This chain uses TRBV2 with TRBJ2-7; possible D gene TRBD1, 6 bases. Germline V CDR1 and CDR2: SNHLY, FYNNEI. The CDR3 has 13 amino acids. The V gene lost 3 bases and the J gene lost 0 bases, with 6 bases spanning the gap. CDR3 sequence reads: CASSEGASYEQYV. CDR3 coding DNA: TGTGCCAGCAGTGAGGGGGCCTCCTACGAGCAGTACGTC.

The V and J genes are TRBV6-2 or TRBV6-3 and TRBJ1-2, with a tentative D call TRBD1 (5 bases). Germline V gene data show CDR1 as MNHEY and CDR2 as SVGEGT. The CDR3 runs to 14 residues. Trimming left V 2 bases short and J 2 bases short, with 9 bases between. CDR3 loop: CASSYGSGNYGYTF. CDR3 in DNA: TGTGCCAGCAGTTACGGGTCAGGGAACTATGGCTACACCTTC.

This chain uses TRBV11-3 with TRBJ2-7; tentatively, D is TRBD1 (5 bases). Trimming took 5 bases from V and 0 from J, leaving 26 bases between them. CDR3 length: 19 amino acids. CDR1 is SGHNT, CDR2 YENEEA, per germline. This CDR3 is CASSSSSGWGPHSSYEQYF. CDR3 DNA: TGTGCCAGCAGCAGCTCTTCGGGTTGGGGCCCTCATAGCTCCTACGAGCAGTACTTC.

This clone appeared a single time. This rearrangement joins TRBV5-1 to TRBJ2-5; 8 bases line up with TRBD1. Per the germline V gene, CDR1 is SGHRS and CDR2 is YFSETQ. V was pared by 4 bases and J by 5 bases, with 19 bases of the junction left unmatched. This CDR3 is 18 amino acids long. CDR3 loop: CASSPYHATTGERETQYF. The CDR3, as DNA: TGCGCCAGCAGCCCGTACCACGCAACGACAGGGGAGAGGGAGACCCAGTACTTC.

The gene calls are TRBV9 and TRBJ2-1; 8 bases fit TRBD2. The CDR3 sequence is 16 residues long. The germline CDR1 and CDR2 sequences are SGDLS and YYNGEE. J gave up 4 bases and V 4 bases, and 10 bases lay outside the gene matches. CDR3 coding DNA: TGTGCCAGCAGCTCCCAGGTCGGGGGGGCATACAATGAGCAGTTCTTC. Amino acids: CASSSQVGGAYNEQFF.

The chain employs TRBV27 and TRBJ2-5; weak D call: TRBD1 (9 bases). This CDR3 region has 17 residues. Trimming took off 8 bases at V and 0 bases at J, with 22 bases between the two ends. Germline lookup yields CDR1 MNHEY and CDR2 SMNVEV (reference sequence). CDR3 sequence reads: CASAQGARGGYQETQYF. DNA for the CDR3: TGTGCCAGCGCACAGGGGGCTCGCGGGGGGTACCAAGAGACCCAGTACTTC.

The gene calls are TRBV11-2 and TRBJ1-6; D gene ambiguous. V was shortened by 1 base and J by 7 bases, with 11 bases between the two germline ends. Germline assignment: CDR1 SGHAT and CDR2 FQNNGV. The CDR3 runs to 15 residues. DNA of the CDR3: TGTGCCAGCAGCTTAGGACTGCAGCAGAATTCACCCCTCCACTTT. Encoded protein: CASSLGLQQNSPLHF.

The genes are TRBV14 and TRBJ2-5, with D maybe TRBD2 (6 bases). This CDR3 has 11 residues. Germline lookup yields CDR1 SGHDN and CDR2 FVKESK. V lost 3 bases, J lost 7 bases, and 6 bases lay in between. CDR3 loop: CASSQTRTQYF. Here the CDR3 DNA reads TGTGCCAGCAGCCAGACTAGGACCCAGTACTTC.

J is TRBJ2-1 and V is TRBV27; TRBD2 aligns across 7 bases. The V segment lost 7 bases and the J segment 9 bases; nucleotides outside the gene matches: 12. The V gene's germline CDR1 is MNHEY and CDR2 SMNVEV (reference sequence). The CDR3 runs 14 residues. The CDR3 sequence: CASTLSGDWGEQFF. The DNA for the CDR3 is TGTGCCAGCACCTTGAGCGGGGATTGGGGTGAGCAGTTCTTC.

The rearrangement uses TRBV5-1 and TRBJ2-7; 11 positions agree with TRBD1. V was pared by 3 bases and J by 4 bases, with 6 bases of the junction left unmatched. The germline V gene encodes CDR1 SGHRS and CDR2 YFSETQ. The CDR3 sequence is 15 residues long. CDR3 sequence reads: CASSWGQGETYEQYF. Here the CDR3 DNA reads TGCGCCAGCAGCTGGGGACAGGGGGAAACATACGAGCAGTACTTC.

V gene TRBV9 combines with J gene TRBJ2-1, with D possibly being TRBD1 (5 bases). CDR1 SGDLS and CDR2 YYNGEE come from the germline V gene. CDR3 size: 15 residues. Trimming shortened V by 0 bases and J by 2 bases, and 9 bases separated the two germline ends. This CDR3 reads CASSVGLTAYNEQFF. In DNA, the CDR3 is TGTGCCAGCAGCGTAGGTTTGACAGCCTACAATGAGCAGTTCTTC.